The 6 T cell receptor beta chains below come from one sample, sequenced in a study of identifying expanded T cells in peripheral blood. Only in-frame clones appear in the TCRdb table, and some are missing; sequencing was by immunoSEQ multiplex PCR. The repertoire holds about 85,000 clones, 89% seen once, with around 2.8% in the top ten. The sequenced material came from blood. The source is a person between 18 and 75 years old in good health.

This chain links TRBV10-1 with TRBJ2-7; TRBD1 matches at 9 bases. The J segment lost 3 bases and the V segment lost 5 bases, leaving 8 bases of the junction unmatched. The CDR3 contains 15 residues. Germline V gene sequence: CDR1 WNHNN, CDR2 SYGVQD (reference sequence). The CDR3 reads CASSKMTGGDYEQYF. The CDR3 coding sequence is TGCGCCAGCAGTAAAATGACAGGGGGGGACTACGAGCAGTACTTC.

The V gene is TRBV2, the J gene TRBJ2-7; D unresolved. CDR1 SNHLY and CDR2 FYNNEI come from the germline V gene. The ends were cut back, 6 bases at V and 3 bases at J, with 12 bases in the middle. The CDR3 consists of 13 residues. Here the CDR3 reads CASSQRVNYEQYF. The DNA of the CDR3 is TGTGCCAGCAGCCAAAGAGTTAACTACGAGCAGTACTTC.

The chain employs TRBV11-2 and TRBJ1-2; D remains ambiguous. The germline gives CDR1 SGHAT, CDR2 FQNNGV. CDR3 length: 13 amino acids. The V end was cut by 2 bases, the J end by 6 bases, with 10 bases between. CDR3 nucleotides: TGTGCCAGCAGCTTACCGGGGAGAGATGGCTACACCTTC. Protein sequence: CASSLPGRDGYTF.

The chain employs TRBV27 and TRBJ1-1; D unresolved. Trimming removed 3 bases from V and 3 bases from J, with 11 bases in between. CDR3 size: 14 residues. The germline CDR1 and CDR2 sequences are MNHEY and SMNVEV (reference sequence). CDR3: CASSFLGLDTEAFF. The CDR3 bases are TGTGCCAGCAGTTTCCTGGGGTTGGACACTGAAGCTTTCTTT.

V usage is TRBV4-3 and J usage is TRBJ1-4; no definite D call. The CDR3 totals 16 residues. V gave up 0 bases and J gave up 0 bases, with 8 bases separating them. Per germline, CDR1 LGHNA and CDR2 YSLEER. CDR3 protein: CASSQDLSTTNEKLFF. CDR3 nucleotide sequence: TGCGCCAGCAGCCAAGATCTGTCCACAACTAATGAAAAACTGTTTTTT.

This chain connects TRBV27 to TRBJ2-7, with D perhaps matching TRBD1 (7 bases). The germline CDR1 and CDR2 sequences are MNHEY and SMNVEV (reference sequence). The CDR3 runs to 16 residues. V shed 2 bases and J shed 0 bases, with 14 bases lying between them. CDR3 DNA sequence: TGTGCCAGCAGTTTACGGGGGACAGACCACTCCTACGAGCAGTACTTC. It is translated as CASSLRGTDHSYEQYF.